The entry below describes one T cell receptor beta chain. The antigen remains undetermined. The data derive from a study of T cell responses to AZD1222 COVID-19 vaccine. Study-level points and caveats: AZD1222 recipients seropositive at baseline numbered only five to seven. Repertoire collection took place solely once the T cell response had peaked. Vaccination with two AZD1222 doses was followed by a rise in Spike-specific TCR breadth and depth. Spike regions recognized by vaccine-associated CD4 TCRs spanned the protein, led by 160-218 and 743-854.

From germline, CDR1 is SEHNR and CDR2 FQNEAQ (reference sequence). The germline V and J ends were trimmed by 2 bases and 7 bases, with 6 bases remaining between them. There are 12 residues in the CDR3. Here immunoSEQ multiplex PCR was the method, and the copy in TCRdb shows in-frame clones only, minus some. The sample carries about 97,000 clones, about nine tenths recorded once. The source is an adult in good health. The rearrangement joins TRBV7-9 to TRBJ1-5; tentatively, D is TRBD1 (5 bases). The source was peripheral blood, collected on day 0 of AZD1222 vaccination. This CDR3 reads CASSLWGQPQHF. Here the CDR3 DNA reads TGTGCCAGCAGCTTATGGGGGCAGCCCCAGCATTTT.